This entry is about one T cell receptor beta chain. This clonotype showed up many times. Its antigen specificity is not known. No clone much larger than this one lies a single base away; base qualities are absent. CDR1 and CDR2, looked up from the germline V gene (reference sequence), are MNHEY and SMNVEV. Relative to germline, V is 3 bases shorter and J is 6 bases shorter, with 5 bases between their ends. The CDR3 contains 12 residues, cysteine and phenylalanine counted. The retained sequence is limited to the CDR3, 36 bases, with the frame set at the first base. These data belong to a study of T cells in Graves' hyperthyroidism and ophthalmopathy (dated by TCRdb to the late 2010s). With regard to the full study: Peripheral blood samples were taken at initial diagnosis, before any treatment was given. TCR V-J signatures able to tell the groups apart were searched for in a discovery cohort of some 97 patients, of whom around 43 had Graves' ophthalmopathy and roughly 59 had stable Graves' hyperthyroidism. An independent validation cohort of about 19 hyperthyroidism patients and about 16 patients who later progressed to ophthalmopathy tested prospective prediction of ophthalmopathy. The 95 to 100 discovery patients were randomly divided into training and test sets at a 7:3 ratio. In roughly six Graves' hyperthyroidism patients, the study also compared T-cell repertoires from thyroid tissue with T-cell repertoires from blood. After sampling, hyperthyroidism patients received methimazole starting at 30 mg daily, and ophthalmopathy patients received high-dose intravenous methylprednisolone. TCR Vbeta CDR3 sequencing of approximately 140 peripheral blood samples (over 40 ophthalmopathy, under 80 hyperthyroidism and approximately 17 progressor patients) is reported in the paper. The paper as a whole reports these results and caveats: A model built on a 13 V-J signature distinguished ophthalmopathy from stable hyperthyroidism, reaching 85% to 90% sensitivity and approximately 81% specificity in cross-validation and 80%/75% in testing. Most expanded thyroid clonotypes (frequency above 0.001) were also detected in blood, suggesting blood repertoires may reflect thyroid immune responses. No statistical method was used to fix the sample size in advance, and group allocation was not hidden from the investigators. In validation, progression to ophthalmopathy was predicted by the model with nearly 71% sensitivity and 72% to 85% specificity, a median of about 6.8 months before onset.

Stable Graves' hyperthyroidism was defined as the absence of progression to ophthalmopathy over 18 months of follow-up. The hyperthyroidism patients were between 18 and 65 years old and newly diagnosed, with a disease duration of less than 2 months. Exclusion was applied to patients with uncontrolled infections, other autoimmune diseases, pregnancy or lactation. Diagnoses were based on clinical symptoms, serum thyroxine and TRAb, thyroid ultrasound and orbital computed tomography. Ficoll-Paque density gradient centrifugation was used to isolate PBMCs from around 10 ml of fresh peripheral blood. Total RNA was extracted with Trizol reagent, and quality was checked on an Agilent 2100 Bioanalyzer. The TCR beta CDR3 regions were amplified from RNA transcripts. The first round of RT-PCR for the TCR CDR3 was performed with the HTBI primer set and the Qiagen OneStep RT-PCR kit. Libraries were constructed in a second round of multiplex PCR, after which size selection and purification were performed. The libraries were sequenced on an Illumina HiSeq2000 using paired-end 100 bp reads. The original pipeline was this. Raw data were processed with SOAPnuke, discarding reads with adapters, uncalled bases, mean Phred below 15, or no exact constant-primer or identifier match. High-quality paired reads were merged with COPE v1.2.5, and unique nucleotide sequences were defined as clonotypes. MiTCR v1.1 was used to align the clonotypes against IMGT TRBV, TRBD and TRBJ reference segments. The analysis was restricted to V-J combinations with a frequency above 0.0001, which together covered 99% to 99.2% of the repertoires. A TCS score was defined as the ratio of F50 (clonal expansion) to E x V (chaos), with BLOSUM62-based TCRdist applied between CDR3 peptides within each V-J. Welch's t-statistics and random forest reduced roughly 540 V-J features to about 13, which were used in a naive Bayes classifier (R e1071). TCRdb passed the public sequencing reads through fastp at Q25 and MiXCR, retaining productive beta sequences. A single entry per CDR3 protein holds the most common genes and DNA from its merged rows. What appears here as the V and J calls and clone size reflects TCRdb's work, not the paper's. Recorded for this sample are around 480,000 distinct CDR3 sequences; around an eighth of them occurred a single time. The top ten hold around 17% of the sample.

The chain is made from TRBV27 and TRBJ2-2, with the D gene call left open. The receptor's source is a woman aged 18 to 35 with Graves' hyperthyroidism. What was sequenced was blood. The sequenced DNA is TGTGCCAGCAGTTTTGGAGCCGGGGAGCTGTTTTTT. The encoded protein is CASSFGAGELFF.